Listed below are T cell receptor beta chains from one sample, sequenced in a study of T cell responses to AZD1222 COVID-19 vaccine. Profiled with immunoSEQ multiplex PCR; TCRdb holds only in-frame clones, not every one. The sample contains roughly 140,000 clones, about 91% of which appear only once. The input for sequencing was peripheral blood, taken on day 0 of AZD1222 vaccination. The receptors shown here come from an adult in good health. The CDR3 runs from the conserved cysteine through the conserved F or W. D genes are given only for firm matches. Rows give clone size only sometimes, using once, few, many, or a class for an expanded clone.

CDR3aa: CASSEVDRGRQPQHF
CDR3nt: TGTGCCAGCAGTGAAGTAGACAGGGGGCGGCAGCCCCAGCATTTT
d_gene: TRBD1
abundance: NA
j_gene: TRBJ1-5
v_gene: TRBV6-1

CDR3aa: CASSLGLVLVNTEAFF
CDR3nt: TGTGCCAGCAGCTTGGGGTTGGTTTTGGTGAACACTGAAGCTTTCTTT
d_gene: NA
abundance: NA
j_gene: TRBJ1-1
v_gene: TRBV5-8

CDR3aa: CASSEALGQGNQPQHF
CDR3nt: TGTGCCAGCAGTGAAGCGCTAGGACAGGGGAATCAGCCCCAGCATTTT
d_gene: TRBD1
abundance: NA
j_gene: TRBJ1-5
v_gene: TRBV6-1

CDR3aa: CASSIGQTTNEKLFF
CDR3nt: TGTGCCAGTAGTATCGGACAAACAACTAATGAAAAACTGTTTTTT
d_gene: NA
abundance: once
j_gene: TRBJ1-4
v_gene: TRBV19

CDR3aa: CASSSGQGYQPQHF
CDR3nt: TGTGCCAGCAGCTCCGGACAGGGATATCAGCCCCAGCATTTT
d_gene: TRBD1
abundance: NA
j_gene: TRBJ1-5
v_gene: TRBV7-2

CDR3aa: CASSMRVVATEAFF
CDR3nt: TGTGCCAGTAGTATGAGGGTTGTGGCCACTGAAGCTTTCTTT
d_gene: NA
abundance: NA
j_gene: TRBJ1-1
v_gene: TRBV19

CDR3aa: CATGGGGSYEQYF
CDR3nt: TGTGCCACCGGAGGGGGGGGTTCCTACGAGCAGTACTTC
d_gene: NA
abundance: NA
j_gene: TRBJ2-7
v_gene: TRBV6-5

CDR3aa: CASSRTDGTARSGDYGYTF
CDR3nt: TGTGCCAGCAGCCGAACCGACGGGACGGCTAGATCGGGTGACTATGGCTACACCTTC
d_gene: NA
abundance: NA
j_gene: TRBJ1-2
v_gene: TRBV28

CDR3aa: CAWSVAIYEQYF
CDR3nt: TGTGCCTGGAGTGTGGCTATCTACGAGCAGTACTTC
d_gene: NA
abundance: NA
j_gene: TRBJ2-7
v_gene: TRBV30

CDR3aa: CASSESWEGEKLFF
CDR3nt: TGTGCCAGCAGTGAATCTTGGGAAGGAGAAAAACTGTTTTTT
d_gene: NA
abundance: NA
j_gene: TRBJ1-4
v_gene: TRBV25-1

CDR3aa: CASSTRQGNYGYTF
CDR3nt: TGTGCCAGCAGCACCCGGCAGGGAAACTATGGCTACACCTTC
d_gene: NA
abundance: NA
j_gene: TRBJ1-2
v_gene: TRBV4-2

CDR3aa: CASSSGTLGNTEAFF
CDR3nt: TGTGCCAGCAGCTCCGGGACGCTCGGAAACACTGAAGCTTTCTTT
d_gene: NA
abundance: NA
j_gene: TRBJ1-1
v_gene: TRBV9

CDR3aa: CASRTSLGQGATNTEAFF
CDR3nt: TGTGCCAGTAGAACTTCCCTGGGACAGGGGGCTACGAACACTGAAGCTTTCTTT
d_gene: TRBD1
abundance: NA
j_gene: TRBJ1-1
v_gene: TRBV19

CDR3aa: CASSIVRKANYGYTF
CDR3nt: TGTGCCAGTAGTATTGTGCGGAAAGCTAACTATGGCTACACCTTC
d_gene: NA
abundance: NA
j_gene: TRBJ1-2
v_gene: TRBV19

CDR3aa: CASSSLSGGTDTQYF
CDR3nt: TGTGCCAGCAGCTCGCTTAGCGGGGGCACAGATACGCAGTATTTT
d_gene: TRBD2
abundance: NA
j_gene: TRBJ2-3
v_gene: TRBV5-4

CDR3aa: CASSYGLAGETQYF
CDR3nt: TGTGCCAGCAGCTACGGACTAGCGGGGGAGACCCAGTACTTC
d_gene: TRBD2
abundance: NA
j_gene: TRBJ2-5
v_gene: TRBV5-4

CDR3aa: CASFLLRGRAEAFF
CDR3nt: TGTGCCAGCTTCCTACTGAGGGGGAGGGCTGAAGCTTTCTTT
d_gene: NA
abundance: NA
j_gene: TRBJ1-1
v_gene: TRBV6-5

CDR3aa: CASSIGAGEGETQYF
CDR3nt: TGTGCCAGTAGTATAGGAGCGGGAGAGGGAGAGACCCAGTACTTC
d_gene: TRBD2
abundance: NA
j_gene: TRBJ2-5
v_gene: TRBV19

CDR3aa: CASSRTDGYTF
CDR3nt: TGTGCCAGCAGCCGGACAGATGGCTACACCTTC
d_gene: NA
abundance: few
j_gene: TRBJ1-2
v_gene: TRBV9

CDR3aa: CASSYGHSNSGNTIYF
CDR3nt: TGTGCCAGCAGTTACGGTCATTCAAACTCTGGAAACACCATATATTTT
d_gene: NA
abundance: NA
j_gene: TRBJ1-3
v_gene: TRBV6-5

CDR3aa: CASSQPNQPQHF
CDR3nt: TGTGCCAGCAGCCAACCCAATCAGCCCCAGCATTTT
d_gene: NA
abundance: NA
j_gene: TRBJ1-5
v_gene: TRBV7-8

CDR3aa: CASSMTASGANVLTF
CDR3nt: TGTGCCAGCAGTATGACAGCCTCTGGGGCCAACGTCCTGACTTTC
d_gene: NA
abundance: NA
j_gene: TRBJ2-6
v_gene: TRBV6-4

CDR3aa: CASSSQGLRYGYTF
CDR3nt: TGTGCCAGCAGTTCACAGGGCCTACGCTATGGCTACACCTTC
d_gene: NA
abundance: NA
j_gene: TRBJ1-2
v_gene: TRBV28

CDR3aa: CASSPGRGFGETQYF
CDR3nt: TGCGCCAGCAGCCCGGGTAGGGGGTTTGGGGAGACCCAGTACTTC
d_gene: NA
abundance: NA
j_gene: TRBJ2-5
v_gene: TRBV5-1

CDR3aa: CASTQQGGGYGYTF
CDR3nt: TGTGCCAGCACACAACAGGGAGGGGGCTATGGCTACACCTTC
d_gene: NA
abundance: NA
j_gene: TRBJ1-2
v_gene: TRBV9

CDR3aa: CATSRDTPAGETQYF
CDR3nt: TGTGCCACCAGCAGAGATACGCCGGCGGGGGAGACCCAGTACTTC
d_gene: NA
abundance: NA
j_gene: TRBJ2-5
v_gene: TRBV15

CDR3aa: CASSAPGLPYEQYF
CDR3nt: TGTGCCAGCAGTGCACCGGGACTACCTTACGAGCAGTACTTC
d_gene: TRBD2
abundance: NA
j_gene: TRBJ2-7
v_gene: TRBV27

CDR3aa: CASSVISQGSGYTF
CDR3nt: TGTGCCAGTAGTGTTATCTCACAGGGTTCTGGCTACACCTTC
d_gene: NA
abundance: NA
j_gene: TRBJ1-2
v_gene: TRBV19

CDR3aa: CASSRRVKNEQFF
CDR3nt: TGTGCCAGCAGCCGGCGCGTGAAGAATGAGCAGTTCTTC
d_gene: NA
abundance: NA
j_gene: TRBJ2-1
v_gene: TRBV7-9

CDR3aa: CASRKEAVLSYEQYF
CDR3nt: TGTGCCAGCAGGAAGGAAGCGGTCCTCTCCTACGAGCAGTACTTC
d_gene: NA
abundance: NA
j_gene: TRBJ2-7
v_gene: TRBV2

CDR3aa: CASSQEGGGNQPQHF
CDR3nt: TGCGCCAGCAGCCAAGAAGGGGGGGGAAATCAGCCCCAGCATTTT
d_gene: NA
abundance: NA
j_gene: TRBJ1-5
v_gene: TRBV4-3

CDR3aa: CASSPPGQRDQPQHF
CDR3nt: TGTGCCAGCAGTCCCCCGGGACAGAGGGATCAGCCCCAGCATTTT
d_gene: TRBD1
abundance: NA
j_gene: TRBJ1-5
v_gene: TRBV28

CDR3aa: CASSSQGPGELFF
CDR3nt: TGTGCCAGCAGCTCCCAGGGACCCGGGGAGCTGTTTTTT
d_gene: NA
abundance: NA
j_gene: TRBJ2-2
v_gene: TRBV11-3

CDR3aa: CASSERGRAGEQYF
CDR3nt: TGTGCCAGCAGTGAAAGGGGGAGGGCAGGCGAGCAGTACTTC
d_gene: NA
abundance: NA
j_gene: TRBJ2-7
v_gene: TRBV2

CDR3aa: CASSLIHTGELFF
CDR3nt: TGTGCCAGCAGCTTAATCCACACCGGGGAGCTGTTTTTT
d_gene: NA
abundance: NA
j_gene: TRBJ2-2
v_gene: TRBV11-2

CDR3aa: CASSLVGQGVWEQFF
CDR3nt: TGTGCCAGCAGCTTAGTGGGACAGGGTGTATGGGAGCAGTTCTTC
d_gene: TRBD1
abundance: NA
j_gene: TRBJ2-1
v_gene: TRBV7-8

CDR3aa: CASSLGSGLAGADTQYF
CDR3nt: TGTGCCAGCAGCTTAGGCTCGGGACTAGCGGGAGCAGATACGCAGTATTTT
d_gene: TRBD2
abundance: NA
j_gene: TRBJ2-3
v_gene: TRBV11-2

CDR3aa: CASSFDRGAYGYTF
CDR3nt: TGTGCCAGCAGCTTCGACAGGGGGGCATATGGCTACACCTTC
d_gene: TRBD1
abundance: NA
j_gene: TRBJ1-2
v_gene: TRBV7-2

CDR3aa: CASSAPEEEKLFF
CDR3nt: TGTGCCAGTAGTGCCCCGGAGGAAGAAAAACTGTTTTTT
d_gene: NA
abundance: NA
j_gene: TRBJ1-4
v_gene: TRBV19

CDR3aa: CASSQRGAEAFF
CDR3nt: TGTGCCAGCAGCCAACGGGGGGCCGAAGCTTTCTTT
d_gene: NA
abundance: NA
j_gene: TRBJ1-1
v_gene: TRBV3-1/TRBV3-2

CDR3aa: CASSFGHRLANYGYTF
CDR3nt: TGTGCCAGCAGCTTTGGACACCGCTTAGCTAACTATGGCTACACCTTC
d_gene: NA
abundance: NA
j_gene: TRBJ1-2
v_gene: TRBV7-2

CDR3aa: CTSSQGQLGSAEAFF
CDR3nt: TGCACCAGCAGCCAAGGACAGTTGGGGAGTGCTGAAGCTTTCTTT
d_gene: NA
abundance: NA
j_gene: TRBJ1-1
v_gene: TRBV1

CDR3aa: CASTSGTSGRFEQFF
CDR3nt: TGTGCCAGCACCTCCGGGACTAGCGGGAGGTTTGAGCAGTTCTTC
d_gene: TRBD2
abundance: NA
j_gene: TRBJ2-1
v_gene: TRBV7-3

CDR3aa: CASSYSSRVGNTEAFF
CDR3nt: TGTGCCAGCAGTTACTCTTCCAGGGTGGGGAACACTGAAGCTTTCTTT
d_gene: NA
abundance: many
j_gene: TRBJ1-1
v_gene: TRBV6-5